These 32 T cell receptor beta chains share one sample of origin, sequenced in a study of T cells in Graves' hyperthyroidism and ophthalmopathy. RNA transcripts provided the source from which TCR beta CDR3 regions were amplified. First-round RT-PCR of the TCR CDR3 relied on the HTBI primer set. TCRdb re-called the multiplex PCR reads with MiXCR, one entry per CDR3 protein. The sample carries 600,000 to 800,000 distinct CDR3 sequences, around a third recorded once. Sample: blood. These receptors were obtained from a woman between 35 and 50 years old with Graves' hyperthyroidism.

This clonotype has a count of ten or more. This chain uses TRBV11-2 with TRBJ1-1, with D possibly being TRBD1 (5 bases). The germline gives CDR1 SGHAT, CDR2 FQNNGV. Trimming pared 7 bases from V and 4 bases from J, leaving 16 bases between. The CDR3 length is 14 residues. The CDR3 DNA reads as TGTGCCAGCACCTCAATCTACAGGCGCACTGAAGCTTTCTTT. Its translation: CASTSIYRRTEAFF. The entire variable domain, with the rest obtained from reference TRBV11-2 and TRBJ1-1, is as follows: EAGVAQSPRYKIIEKRQSVAFWCNPISGHATLYWYQQILGQGPKLLIQFQNNGVVDDSQLPKDRFSAERLKGVDSTLKIQPAKLEDSAVYLCASTSIYRRTEAFFGQGTRLTVV.

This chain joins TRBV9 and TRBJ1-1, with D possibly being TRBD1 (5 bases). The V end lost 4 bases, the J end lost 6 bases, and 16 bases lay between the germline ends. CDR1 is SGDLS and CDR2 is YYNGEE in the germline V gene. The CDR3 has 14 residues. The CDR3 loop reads CASSPSGGRAEAFF. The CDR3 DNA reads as TGTGCCAGCAGCCCTTCCGGGGGTCGGGCTGAAGCTTTCTTT.

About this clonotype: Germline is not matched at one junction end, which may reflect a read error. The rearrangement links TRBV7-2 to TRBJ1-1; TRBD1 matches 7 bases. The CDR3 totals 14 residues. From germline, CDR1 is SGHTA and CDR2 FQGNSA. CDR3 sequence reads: CAGSLTEWTGEAFF. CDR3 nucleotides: TGTGCCGGCAGCTTAACGGAATGGACAGGTGAAGCTTTCTTT.

CDR3 DNA sequence: TGCGCCAGCAGCCCCCGGGGTGGATATAACTATGGCTACACCTTC. Its protein product is CASSPRGGYNYGYTF. This rearrangement joins TRBV5-1 to TRBJ1-2; D remains unclear. V dropped 4 bases and J dropped 1 base, with 14 bases sitting between them. Germline values: CDR1 SGHRS, CDR2 YFSETQ. The CDR3 spans 15 residues.

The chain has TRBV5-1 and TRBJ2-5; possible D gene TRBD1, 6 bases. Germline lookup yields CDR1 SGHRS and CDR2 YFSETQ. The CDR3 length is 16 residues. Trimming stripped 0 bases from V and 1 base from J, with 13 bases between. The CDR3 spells CASSLGLGTLQETQYF. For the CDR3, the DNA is TGCGCCAGCAGCTTGGGCCTCGGGACACTCCAAGAGACCCAGTACTTC.

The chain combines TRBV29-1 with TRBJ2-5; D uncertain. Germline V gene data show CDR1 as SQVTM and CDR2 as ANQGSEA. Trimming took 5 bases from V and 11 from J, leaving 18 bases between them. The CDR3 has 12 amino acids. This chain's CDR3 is CSVFGQVNEQYF. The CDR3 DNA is TGCAGCGTTTTTGGGCAGGTCAATGAGCAGTACTTC.

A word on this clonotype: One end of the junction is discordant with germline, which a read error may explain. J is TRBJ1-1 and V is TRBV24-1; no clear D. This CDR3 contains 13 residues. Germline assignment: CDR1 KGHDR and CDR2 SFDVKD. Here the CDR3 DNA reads TGTGCCAGCAGTTTATCATGGTTTGCGGAAGCTTTCTTT. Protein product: CASSLSWFAEAFF.

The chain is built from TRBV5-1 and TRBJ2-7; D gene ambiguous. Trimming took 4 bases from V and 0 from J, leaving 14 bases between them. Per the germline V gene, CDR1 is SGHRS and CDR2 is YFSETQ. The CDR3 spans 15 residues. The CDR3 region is CASSLGQDSSYEQYF. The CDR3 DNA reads TGCGCCAGCAGCCTAGGGCAGGATAGCTCCTACGAGCAGTACTTC.

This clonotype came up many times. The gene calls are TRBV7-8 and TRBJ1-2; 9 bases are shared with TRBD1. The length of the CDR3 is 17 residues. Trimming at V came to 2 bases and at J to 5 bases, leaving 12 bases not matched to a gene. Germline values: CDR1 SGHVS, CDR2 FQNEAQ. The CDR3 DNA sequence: TGTGCCAGCAGCTTAATAGTGACAGGGGGAGGAGGGTATGGCTACACCTTC. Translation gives CASSLIVTGGGGYGYTF.

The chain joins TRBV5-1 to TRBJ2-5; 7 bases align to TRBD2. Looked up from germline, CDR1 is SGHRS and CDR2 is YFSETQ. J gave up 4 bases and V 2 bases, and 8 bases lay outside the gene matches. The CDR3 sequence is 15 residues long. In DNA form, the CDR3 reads TGCGCCAGCAGCTTTCGGGGGGTCGCAGGAGAGACCCAGTACTTC. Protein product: CASSFRGVAGETQYF.

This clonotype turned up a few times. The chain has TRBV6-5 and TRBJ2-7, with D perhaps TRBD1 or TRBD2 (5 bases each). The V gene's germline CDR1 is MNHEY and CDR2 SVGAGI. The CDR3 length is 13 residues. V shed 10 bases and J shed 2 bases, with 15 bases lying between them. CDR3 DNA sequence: TGTGCCACCCGGGACCCTCCGACCTACGAGCAGTACTTC. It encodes CATRDPPTYEQYF.

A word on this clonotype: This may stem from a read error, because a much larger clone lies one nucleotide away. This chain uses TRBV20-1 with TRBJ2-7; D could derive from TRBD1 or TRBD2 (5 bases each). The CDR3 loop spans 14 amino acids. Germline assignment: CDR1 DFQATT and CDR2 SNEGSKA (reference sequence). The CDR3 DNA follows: TGCAGTGCTGGGGACCCGCTGATTGCCTACGACCAGTACTTC. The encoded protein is CSAGDPLIAYDQYF.

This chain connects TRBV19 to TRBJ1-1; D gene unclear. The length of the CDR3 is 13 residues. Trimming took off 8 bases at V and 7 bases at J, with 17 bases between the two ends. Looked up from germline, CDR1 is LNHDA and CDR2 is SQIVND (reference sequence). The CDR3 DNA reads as TGTGCCAGTGGAATCCCGGGAGCCGGTGAAGCTTTCTTT. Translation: CASGIPGAGEAFF.

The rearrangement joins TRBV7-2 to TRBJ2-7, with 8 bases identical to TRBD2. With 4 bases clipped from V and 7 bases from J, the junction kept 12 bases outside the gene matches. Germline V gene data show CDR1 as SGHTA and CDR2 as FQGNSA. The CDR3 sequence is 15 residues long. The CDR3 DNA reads TGTGCCAGCAGCTCCCAGGGGTTCGGGGGGGAAGAGCAGTACTTC. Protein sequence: CASSSQGFGGEEQYF.

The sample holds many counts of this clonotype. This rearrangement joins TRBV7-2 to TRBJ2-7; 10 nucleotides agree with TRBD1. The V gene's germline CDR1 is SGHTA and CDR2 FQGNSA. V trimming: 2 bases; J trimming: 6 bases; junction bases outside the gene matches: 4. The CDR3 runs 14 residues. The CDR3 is CASSLRRDRGEQYF. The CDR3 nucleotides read TGTGCCAGCAGCTTACGTCGGGACAGGGGCGAGCAGTACTTC. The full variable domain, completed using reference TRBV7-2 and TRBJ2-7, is GAGVSQSPSNKVTEKGKDVELRCDPISGHTALYWYRQSLGQGLEFLIYFQGNSAPDKSGLPSDRFSAERTGGSVSTLTIQRTQQEDSAVYLCASSLRRDRGEQYFGPGTRLTVT.

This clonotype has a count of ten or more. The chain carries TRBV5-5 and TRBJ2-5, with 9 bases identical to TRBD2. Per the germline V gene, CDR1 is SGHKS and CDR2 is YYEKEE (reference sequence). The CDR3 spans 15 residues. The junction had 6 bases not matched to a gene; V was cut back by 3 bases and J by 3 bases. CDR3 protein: CASSSPGLAEETQYF. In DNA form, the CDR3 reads TGTGCCAGCAGCTCGCCGGGACTAGCAGAAGAGACCCAGTACTTC. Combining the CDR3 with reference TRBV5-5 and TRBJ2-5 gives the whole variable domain DAGVTQSPTHLIKTRGQQVTLRCSPISGHKSVSWYQQVLGQGPQFIFQYYEKEERGRGNFPDRFSARQFPNYSSELNVNALLLGDSALYLCASSSPGLAEETQYFGPGTRLLVL.

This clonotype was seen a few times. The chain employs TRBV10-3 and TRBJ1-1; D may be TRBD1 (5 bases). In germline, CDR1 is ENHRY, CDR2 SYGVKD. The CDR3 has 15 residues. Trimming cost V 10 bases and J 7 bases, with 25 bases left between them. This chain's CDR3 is CASRPASRDAGEAFF. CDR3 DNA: TGTGCCAGCCGACCGGCCTCCCGGGACGCGGGTGAAGCTTTCTTT.

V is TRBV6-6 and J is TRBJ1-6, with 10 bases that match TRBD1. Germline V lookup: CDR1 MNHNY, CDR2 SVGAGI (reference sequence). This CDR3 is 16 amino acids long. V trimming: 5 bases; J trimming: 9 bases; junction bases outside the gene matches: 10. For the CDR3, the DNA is TGTGCCAGCAGTCAAGTCCTGGGGACAGGGGCTTCACCCCTCCACTTT. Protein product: CASSQVLGTGASPLHF.

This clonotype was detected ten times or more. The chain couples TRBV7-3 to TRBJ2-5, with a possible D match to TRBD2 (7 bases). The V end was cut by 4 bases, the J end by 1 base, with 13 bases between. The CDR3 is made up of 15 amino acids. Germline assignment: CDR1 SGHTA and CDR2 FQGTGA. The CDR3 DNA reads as TGTGCCAGCAGCTCGGGGGGCAGGGGCCAAGAGACCCAGTACTTC. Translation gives CASSSGGRGQETQYF.

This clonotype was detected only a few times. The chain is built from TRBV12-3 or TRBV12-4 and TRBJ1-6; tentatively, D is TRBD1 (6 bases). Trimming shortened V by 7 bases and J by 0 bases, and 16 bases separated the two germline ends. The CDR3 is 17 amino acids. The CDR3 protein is CASTRSQGSSYNSPLHF. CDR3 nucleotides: TGTGCCAGCACGAGATCGCAGGGGAGCTCCTATAATTCACCCCTCCACTTT.

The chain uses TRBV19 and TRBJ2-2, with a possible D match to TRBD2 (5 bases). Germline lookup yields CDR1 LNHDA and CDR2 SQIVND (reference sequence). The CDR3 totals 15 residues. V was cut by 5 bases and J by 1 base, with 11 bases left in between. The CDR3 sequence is CASSEQSGNTGELFF. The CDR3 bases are TGTGCCAGTAGTGAACAGAGCGGGAACACCGGGGAGCTGTTTTTT.

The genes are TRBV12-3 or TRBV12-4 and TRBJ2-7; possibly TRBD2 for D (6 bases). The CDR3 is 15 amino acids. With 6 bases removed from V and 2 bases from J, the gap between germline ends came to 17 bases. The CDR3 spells CASRASAGPPYEQYF. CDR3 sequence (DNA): TGTGCCAGCAGGGCTTCGGCGGGGCCCCCCTACGAGCAGTACTTC.

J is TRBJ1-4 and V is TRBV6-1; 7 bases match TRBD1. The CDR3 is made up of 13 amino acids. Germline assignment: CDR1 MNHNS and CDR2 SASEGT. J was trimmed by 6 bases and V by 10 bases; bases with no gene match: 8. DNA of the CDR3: TGTGCCACCCCGGGACAGTCTGATGAAAAACTGTTTTTT. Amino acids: CATPGQSDEKLFF.

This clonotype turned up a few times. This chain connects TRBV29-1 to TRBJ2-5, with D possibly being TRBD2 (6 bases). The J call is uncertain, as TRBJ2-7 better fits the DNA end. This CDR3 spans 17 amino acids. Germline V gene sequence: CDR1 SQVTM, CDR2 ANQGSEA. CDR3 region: CSVQTRAPSSRNYEQYF. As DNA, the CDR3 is TGCAGCGTGCAGACTAGGGCCCCTTCCTCGAGGAACTACGAGCAGTACTTC.

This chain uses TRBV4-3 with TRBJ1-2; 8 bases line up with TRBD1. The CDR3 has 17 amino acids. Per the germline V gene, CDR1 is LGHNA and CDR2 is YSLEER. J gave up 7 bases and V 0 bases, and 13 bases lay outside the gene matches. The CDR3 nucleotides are TGCGCCAGCAGCCAAGAGGTTGTAGGCAGGGGGCAATCTGGCTACACCTTC. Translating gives CASSQEVVGRGQSGYTF.

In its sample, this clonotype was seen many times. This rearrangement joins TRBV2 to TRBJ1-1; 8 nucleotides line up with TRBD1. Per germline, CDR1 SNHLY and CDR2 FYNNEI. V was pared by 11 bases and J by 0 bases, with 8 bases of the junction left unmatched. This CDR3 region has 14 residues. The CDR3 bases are TGTGCCTCCGACAGGGGAACCATGAACACTGAAGCTTTCTTT. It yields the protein CASDRGTMNTEAFF.

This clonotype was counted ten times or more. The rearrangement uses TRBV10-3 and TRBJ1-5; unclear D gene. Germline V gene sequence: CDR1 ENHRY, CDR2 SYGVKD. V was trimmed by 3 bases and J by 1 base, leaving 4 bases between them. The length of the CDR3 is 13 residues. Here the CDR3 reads CAISDGSNQPQHF. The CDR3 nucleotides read TGTGCCATCAGTGACGGGAGCAATCAGCCCCAGCATTTT.

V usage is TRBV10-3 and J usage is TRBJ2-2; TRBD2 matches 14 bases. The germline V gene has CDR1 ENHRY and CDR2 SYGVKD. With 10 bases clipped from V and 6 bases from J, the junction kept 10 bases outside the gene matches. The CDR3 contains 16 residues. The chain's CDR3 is CASISGTSGSAGELFF. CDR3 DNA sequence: TGTGCCAGCATCTCCGGGACTAGCGGGAGCGCCGGGGAGCTGTTTTTT.

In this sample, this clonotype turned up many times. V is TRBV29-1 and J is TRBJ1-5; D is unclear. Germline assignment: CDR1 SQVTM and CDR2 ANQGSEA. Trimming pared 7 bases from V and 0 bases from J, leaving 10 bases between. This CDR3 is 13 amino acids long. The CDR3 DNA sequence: TGCAGCGGCGGAGAGAATAGCAATCAGCCCCAGCATTTT. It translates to CSGGENSNQPQHF. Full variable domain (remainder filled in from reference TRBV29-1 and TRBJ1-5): SAVISQKPSRDICQRGTSLTIQCQVDSQVTMMFWYRQQPGQSLTLIATANQGSEATYESGFVIDKFPISRPNLTFSTLTVSNMSPEDSSIYLCSGGENSNQPQHFGDGTRLSIL.

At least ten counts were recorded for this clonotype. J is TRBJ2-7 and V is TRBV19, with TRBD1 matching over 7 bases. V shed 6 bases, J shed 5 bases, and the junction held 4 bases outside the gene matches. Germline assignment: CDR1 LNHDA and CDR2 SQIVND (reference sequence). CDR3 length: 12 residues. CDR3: CASRQGLNEQYF. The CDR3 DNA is TGTGCCAGTAGACAGGGGCTCAACGAGCAGTACTTC.

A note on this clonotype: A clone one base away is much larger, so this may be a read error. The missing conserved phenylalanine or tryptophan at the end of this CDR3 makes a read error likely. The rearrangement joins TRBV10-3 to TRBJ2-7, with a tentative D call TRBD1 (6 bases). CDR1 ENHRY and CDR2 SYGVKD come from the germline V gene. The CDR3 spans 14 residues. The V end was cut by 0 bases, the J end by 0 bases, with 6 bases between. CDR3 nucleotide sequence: TGTGCCATCAGTGAGTCGGACAGCTCCTACGAGCAGTACCTC. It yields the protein CAISESDSSYEQYL.

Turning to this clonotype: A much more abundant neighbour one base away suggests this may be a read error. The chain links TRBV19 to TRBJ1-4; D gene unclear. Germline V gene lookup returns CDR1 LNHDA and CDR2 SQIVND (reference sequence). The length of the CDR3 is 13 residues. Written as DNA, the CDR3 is TGTGCCAGTAGTTCGGAGGGAGAGAAAAACCTGTTTTTT. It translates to CASSSEGEKNLFF.